What follows are 22 T cell receptor beta chains derived from one specimen sequenced in a study of PD-L1 blockade in urothelial cancer. Repertoires were generated with immunoSEQ multiplex PCR, while TCRdb's copy carries only in-frame clones and drops some. The data show 50,000 to 55,000 clones, just over 85% seen once. Specified time point: pretreatment peripheral blood. The source material was PBMCs, sampled around atezolizumab (anti-PD-L1) treatment. Every receptor here comes from a man aged 55 to 70 with urothelial cancer.

This clone was counted a few times. CDR3 amino acids: CASSLSGLGDGYTF. CDR3 bases: TGTGCCAGCAGCTTATCTGGACTAGGGGATGGCTACACCTTC. The chain links TRBV7-9 to TRBJ1-2; D is possibly TRBD1 (5 bases). V lost 2 bases to trimming and J lost 6 bases, with 13 bases between them. This CDR3 is 14 amino acids long. CDR1 and CDR2 from the germline V gene are SEHNR and FQNEAQ (reference sequence).

The V call is TRBV5-4, the J call TRBJ1-1; D perhaps matches TRBD1 (6 bases). This CDR3 spans 15 amino acids. V lost 4 bases and J lost 1, with 14 bases in between. Germline V lookup: CDR1 SGHNT, CDR2 YYREEE (reference sequence). In nucleotides, the CDR3 is TGTGCCAGCAGCCCCCCCACAGGGAGGAACACTGAAGCTTTCTTT. It is translated as CASSPPTGRNTEAFF.

This clone was seen just once. V is TRBV9 and J is TRBJ2-7; a weak D match, TRBD1 (6 bases). From germline, CDR1 is SGDLS and CDR2 YYNGEE. Trimming left V 1 base short and J 7 bases short, with 18 bases between. The CDR3 covers 15 residues. The CDR3 coding sequence is TGTGCCAGCAGCGTACAGGGGACCCCCTATGCGGAGCAGTACTTC. The encoded protein is CASSVQGTPYAEQYF.

A few counts support this clone. CDR3 sequence: CASSYRGNQPQHF. CDR3 in DNA: TGTGCCAGCAGTTACCGGGGGAATCAGCCCCAGCATTTT. The chain has TRBV6-5 and TRBJ1-5; perhaps TRBD1 as D (5 bases). Trimming removed 2 bases at V and 4 bases at J, with 6 bases between. CDR3 length equals 13 residues. CDR1 is MNHEY and CDR2 is SVGAGI in the germline V gene.

The rearrangement links TRBV10-3 to TRBJ2-7, with a weak D call TRBD1 (7 bases). This CDR3 region has 15 residues. Trimming removed 0 bases from V and 2 bases from J, with 11 bases in between. CDR1 is ENHRY and CDR2 is SYGVKD in the germline V gene. CDR3: CAISESAGGTYEQYF. The CDR3 DNA sequence: TGTGCCATCAGTGAGTCGGCAGGGGGGACCTACGAGCAGTACTTC.

The chain carries TRBV7-2 and TRBJ2-1; TRBD2 matches 13 bases. V shed 5 bases, J shed 2 bases, and the junction held 3 bases outside the gene matches. Germline V gives CDR1 SGHTA, CDR2 FQGNSA. The CDR3 consists of 16 residues. CDR3 nucleotide sequence: TGTGCCAGCAGCAGAGGACTAGCGGGGGCCTACAATGAGCAGTTCTTC. It encodes CASSRGLAGAYNEQFF.

The V call is TRBV2, the J call TRBJ1-3; D call uncertain. The CDR3 spans 14 residues. Germline CDR1 and CDR2: SNHLY and FYNNEI. The V and J ends lost 6 bases and 0 bases respectively, with 9 bases between them. CDR3 region: CASSIYGSGNTIYF. CDR3 nucleotides: TGTGCCAGCAGCATCTATGGCTCTGGAAACACCATATATTTT.

The chain joins TRBV19 to TRBJ1-2; 9 bases match TRBD1. This CDR3 is 16 amino acids long. Germline-derived CDR1 and CDR2 are LNHDA and SQIVND (reference sequence). Germline trimming cut 5 bases from V and 2 bases from J; bases unmatched to any gene: 9. CDR3 residues: CASSGPPGQGNYGYTF. The CDR3 bases are TGTGCCAGTAGTGGACCGCCGGGACAGGGAAACTATGGCTACACCTTC.

A single count supports this clone. The chain employs TRBV19 and TRBJ1-1, with 7 positions matching TRBD1. The V and J ends lost 4 bases and 0 bases, in that order; junction bases with no gene match: 2. Looked up from germline, CDR1 is LNHDA and CDR2 is SQIVND (reference sequence). This CDR3 is built from 14 residues. CDR3 loop: CASSTGQMNTEAFF. The CDR3 DNA is TGTGCCAGTAGTACGGGACAGATGAACACTGAAGCTTTCTTT.

This clone appeared once. The chain carries TRBV7-2 and TRBJ1-2; possible D gene TRBD1, 5 bases. V was clipped by 2 bases and J by 5 bases, with 12 bases between them. The CDR3 extends over 14 amino acids. The V gene's germline CDR1 is SGHTA and CDR2 FQGNSA. CDR3 DNA sequence: TGTGCCAGCAGCTTATCCAGGGTTATTTATGGCTACACCTTC. Translating gives CASSLSRVIYGYTF.

V and J are TRBV7-2 and TRBJ2-7, with 10 nucleotides matching TRBD1. Germline CDR1 reads SGHTA; CDR2 reads FQGNSA. The trim removed 4 bases at V and 6 bases at J, leaving 9 bases unmatched. This CDR3 comprises 15 residues. The CDR3, as DNA: TGTGCCAGCAGCTCCAGGACAGGGGGGCATGGCGAGCAGTACTTC. It yields the protein CASSSRTGGHGEQYF.

The chain joins TRBV2 to TRBJ2-7; a weak D match, TRBD2 (6 bases). Germline V CDR1 and CDR2: SNHLY, FYNNEI. The CDR3 runs to 13 residues. V shed 7 bases and J shed 0 bases, with 10 bases lying between them. The CDR3 DNA sequence: TGTGCCAGCATGGAGGGGAGCTCCTACGAGCAGTACTTC. It is translated as CASMEGSSYEQYF.

The genes are TRBV7-2 and TRBJ1-5; unclear D gene. Germline loops: CDR1 SGHTA, CDR2 FQGNSA. V lost 1 base and J 6 bases, leaving 10 bases between the germline ends. This CDR3 region has 14 residues. The CDR3 nucleotides read TGTGCCAGCAGCTTAGGGGGAAGCGGTCAGCCCCAGCATTTT. Translated, it gives CASSLGGSGQPQHF.

The V gene is TRBV5-6, the J gene TRBJ1-1; TRBD1 matches at 9 bases. J was trimmed by 10 bases and V by 2 bases; bases with no gene match: 12. CDR3 size: 15 residues. Germline CDR1 SGHDT, CDR2 YYEEEE. The CDR3 loop is CASSFGTGTFLGAFF. The CDR3 nucleotides read TGTGCCAGCAGCTTCGGGACAGGGACTTTTCTCGGAGCTTTCTTT. The whole variable domain, remainder taken from reference TRBV5-6 and TRBJ1-1, is DAGVTQSPTHLIKTRGQQVTLRCSPKSGHDTVSWYQQALGQGPQFIFQYYEEEERQRGNFPDRFSGHQFPNYSSELNVNALLLGDSALYLCASSFGTGTFLGAFFGQGTRLTVV.

The rearrangement links TRBV15 to TRBJ2-5; D is possibly TRBD2 (6 bases). Germline CDR1 and CDR2: LNHNV and YYDKDF (reference sequence). The length of the CDR3 is 19 residues. V lost 0 bases, J lost 0 bases, and 20 bases lay in between. The CDR3 nucleotides are TGTGCCACCAGCAGAGATCGGGGAATCGGGGGACCCCACCAAGAGACCCAGTACTTC. Its translation: CATSRDRGIGGPHQETQYF.

This clone was seen a single time. This chain connects TRBV6-1 to TRBJ2-7; no clear D. The CDR3 is 17 amino acids. Germline-derived CDR1 and CDR2 are MNHNS and SASEGT. V lost 2 bases and J lost 3, with 20 bases in between. CDR3 region: CASSESLPGANHYEQYF. As DNA, the CDR3 is TGTGCCAGCAGTGAATCTCTTCCAGGTGCGAACCACTACGAGCAGTACTTC.

CDR3 residues: CASSLRGDRSELFF. The CDR3 coding sequence is TGTGCCAGCAGCTTACGGGGGGACCGGTCCGAGCTGTTTTTT. This chain connects TRBV11-3 to TRBJ2-2; 7 bases are shared with TRBD2. Germline CDR1 SGHNT, CDR2 YENEEA. Losses at the gene ends were 2 bases for V and 11 bases for J; bases not matched to a gene: 8. The CDR3 extends over 14 amino acids. Together with reference TRBV11-3 and TRBJ2-2, the CDR3 gives the full variable domain: EAGVVQSPRYKIIEKKQPVAFWCNPISGHNTLYWYLQNLGQGPELLIRYENEEAVDDSQLPKDRFSAERLKGVDSTLKIQPAELGDSAVYLCASSLRGDRSELFFGEGSRLTVL.

The rearrangement links TRBV7-2 to TRBJ1-2; TRBD1 matches 7 bases. V was pared by 6 bases and J by 8 bases, with 9 bases of the junction left unmatched. Germline loops: CDR1 SGHTA, CDR2 FQGNSA. There are 13 residues in the CDR3. The CDR3 reads CASRLDRTGGYTF. The CDR3 DNA reads TGTGCCAGCAGATTGGACAGGACGGGAGGCTACACCTTC.

The chain uses TRBV14 and TRBJ2-7, with a weak D call TRBD2 (5 bases). Trimming took off 4 bases at V and 0 bases at J, with 10 bases between the two ends. The CDR3 totals 14 residues. CDR1 SGHDN and CDR2 FVKESK come from the germline V gene. The CDR3 DNA sequence: TGTGCCAGCAGCCCCTCCGGGGTCTCCTACGAGCAGTACTTC. Translating gives CASSPSGVSYEQYF.

The chain combines TRBV9 with TRBJ2-1; 7 nucleotides agree with TRBD1. V was pared by 0 bases and J by 5 bases, with 11 bases of the junction left unmatched. The CDR3 is made up of 17 amino acids. Germline values: CDR1 SGDLS, CDR2 YYNGEE. For the CDR3, the DNA is TGTGCCAGCAGCGTAGCTTCGGGGACAGTAGGAGACAATGAGCAGTTCTTC. This translates into CASSVASGTVGDNEQFF. Variable domain in full (rest from reference TRBV9 and TRBJ2-1): DSGVTQTPKHLITATGQRVTLRCSPRSGDLSVYWYQQSLDQGLQFLIQYYNGEERAKGNILERFSAQQFPDLHSELNLSSLELGDSALYFCASSVASGTVGDNEQFFGPGTRLTVL.

This chain connects TRBV15 to TRBJ1-3, with D uncertain. Germline assignment: CDR1 LNHNV and CDR2 YYDKDF (reference sequence). This CDR3 comprises 14 residues. Trimming removed 0 bases from V and 2 bases from J, with 5 bases in between. The CDR3 is CATSRDRAGNTIYF. CDR3 nucleotide sequence: TGTGCCACCAGCAGAGATAGAGCTGGAAACACCATATATTTT. Drawing the rest from reference TRBV15 and TRBJ1-3, the complete variable domain is DAMVIQNPRYQVTQFGKPVTLSCSQTLNHNVMYWYQQKSSQAPKLLFHYYDKDFNNEADTPDNFQSRRPNTSFCFLDIRSPGLGDTAMYLCATSRDRAGNTIYFGEGSWLTVV.

This clone was observed a single time. This sequence joins TRBV28 and TRBJ2-1; D uncertain. V was shortened by 6 bases and J by 9 bases, with 9 bases between the two germline ends. The CDR3 covers 11 residues. CDR1 is MDHEN, CDR2 SYDVKM, per germline. CDR3 residues: CASSPFSEQFF. CDR3 sequence (DNA): TGTGCCAGCAGCCCTTTCTCTGAGCAGTTCTTC.